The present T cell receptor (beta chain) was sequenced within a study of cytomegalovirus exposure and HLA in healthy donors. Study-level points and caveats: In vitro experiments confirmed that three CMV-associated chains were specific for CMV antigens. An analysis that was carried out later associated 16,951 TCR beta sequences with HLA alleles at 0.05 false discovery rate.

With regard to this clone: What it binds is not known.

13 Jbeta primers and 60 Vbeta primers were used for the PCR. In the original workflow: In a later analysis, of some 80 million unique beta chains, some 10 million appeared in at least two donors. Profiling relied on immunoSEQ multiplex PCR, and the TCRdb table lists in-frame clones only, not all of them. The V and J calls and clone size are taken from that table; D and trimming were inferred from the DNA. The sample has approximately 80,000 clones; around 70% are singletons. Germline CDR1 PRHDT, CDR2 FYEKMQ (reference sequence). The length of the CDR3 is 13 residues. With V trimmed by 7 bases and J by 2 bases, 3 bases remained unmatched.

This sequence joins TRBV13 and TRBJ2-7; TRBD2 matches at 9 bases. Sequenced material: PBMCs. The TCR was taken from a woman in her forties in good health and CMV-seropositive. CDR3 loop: CASKAGGTYEQYF. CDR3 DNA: TGTGCCAGCAAGGCGGGGGGGACCTACGAGCAGTACTTC.